These 27 T cell receptor beta chains were sequenced from one sample in a study of CD8 T cells in ankylosing spondylitis. Overall study results and limits: A TCR beta motif of 7 or 8 highly homologous variants appeared characteristic of ankylosing spondylitis blood.

Their recognized antigens are unknown. TCRdb called the 5' RACE reads again in MiXCR, with one record for every CDR3 protein. The repertoire has 670,000 or so distinct CDR3 sequences, around 20% of them found once; the top ten carry roughly a fifth. Material: blood, either unsorted or a sorted T cell fraction (not recorded which). The receptors derive from a male donor with ankylosing spondylitis.

CDR3 in amino acids: CSGGTPVAQYF. CDR3 sequence (DNA): TGCAGCGGGGGGACCCCCGTGGCCCAGTACTTC. The chain carries TRBV29-1 and TRBJ2-5; D possibly uses TRBD1 or TRBD2 (5 bases each). Germline V gives CDR1 SQVTM, CDR2 ANQGSEA. V dropped 7 bases and J dropped 9 bases, with 15 bases sitting between them. The CDR3 has 11 amino acids.

The chain links TRBV7-8 to TRBJ2-5, with D unclear. Looked up from germline, CDR1 is SGHVS and CDR2 is FQNEAQ. CDR3 length: 13 residues. Deletions cut 1 base from V and 7 bases from J, with 10 bases between. The CDR3 region is CASSLVVLGTQYF. The DNA of the CDR3 is TGTGCCAGCAGCTTAGTAGTACTGGGGACCCAGTACTTC.

J is TRBJ2-7 and V is TRBV7-9; D might be TRBD1 (6 bases). V dropped 1 base and J dropped 5 bases, with 9 bases sitting between them. This CDR3 is built from 13 residues. From germline, CDR1 is SEHNR and CDR2 FQNEAQ (reference sequence). The CDR3 reads CASSLGQVDEQYF. DNA for the CDR3: TGTGCCAGCAGCTTAGGACAGGTCGACGAGCAGTACTTC.

The V gene is TRBV9, the J gene TRBJ1-1; D remains ambiguous. CDR3 length: 15 residues. V was clipped by 4 bases and J by 5 bases, with 18 bases between them. Germline CDR1 is SGDLS and CDR2 is YYNGEE. The CDR3 is CASSRGRSDGTEAFF. In DNA, the CDR3 is TGTGCCAGCAGCCGAGGACGTTCTGACGGGACTGAAGCTTTCTTT. The full variable domain, with the rest looked up from reference TRBV9 and TRBJ1-1, is DSGVTQTPKHLITATGQRVTLRCSPRSGDLSVYWYQQSLDQGLQFLIQYYNGEERAKGNILERFSAQQFPDLHSELNLSSLELGDSALYFCASSRGRSDGTEAFFGQGTRLTVV.

This CDR3 reads CASSLKAGGPYEQYF. CDR3 in DNA: TGTGCCAGCAGTTTAAAAGCGGGGGGCCCCTACGAGCAGTACTTC. The rearrangement uses TRBV12-3 or TRBV12-4 and TRBJ2-7, with TRBD2 matching over 9 bases. This CDR3 spans 15 amino acids. J gave up 2 bases and V 2 bases, and 4 bases lay outside the gene matches.

In this sample, this clonotype turned up a few times. The chain employs TRBV29-1 and TRBJ1-4, with D possibly matching TRBD1 (6 bases). Germline V lookup: CDR1 SQVTM, CDR2 ANQGSEA. The CDR3 length is 13 residues. V was trimmed by 4 bases and J by 8 bases, leaving 14 bases between them. The CDR3 loop reads CSVVGGDGEKLFF. The CDR3 DNA sequence: TGCAGCGTTGTAGGGGGGGATGGAGAAAAACTGTTTTTT.

This clonotype was seen more than once but under ten times. The chain has TRBV12-3 or TRBV12-4 and TRBJ1-5, with a weak D call TRBD1 (5 bases). The germline V and J ends were trimmed by 3 bases and 6 bases, with 24 bases remaining between them. CDR3 length: 18 residues. The CDR3 is CASSFRAGGVGGSQPQHF. CDR3 coding DNA: TGTGCCAGCAGTTTTAGGGCCGGGGGTGTGGGGGGGTCTCAGCCCCAGCATTTT.

This rearrangement joins TRBV10-3 to TRBJ1-1; tentatively, D is TRBD1 (5 bases). Trimming cost V 11 bases and J 1 base, with 14 bases left between them. Germline-derived CDR1 and CDR2 are ENHRY and SYGVKD. CDR3 length: 13 amino acids. The CDR3 reads CAARQLSNTEAFF. CDR3 bases: TGTGCCGCCAGACAGCTTTCGAACACTGAAGCTTTCTTT.

The chain uses TRBV7-7 and TRBJ2-5, with 8 bases identical to TRBD1. Germline assignment: CDR1 SSHAT and CDR2 FNYEAQ (reference sequence). V was pared by 5 bases and J by 4 bases, with 6 bases of the junction left unmatched. The CDR3 sequence is 14 residues long. The CDR3 loop is CASSMGQVGETQYF. CDR3 in DNA: TGTGCCAGCAGCATGGGACAGGTGGGAGAGACCCAGTACTTC.

The chain couples TRBV7-9 to TRBJ2-7, with TRBD1 as a possible D gene (5 bases). The CDR3 has 14 residues. Per germline, CDR1 SEHNR and CDR2 FQNEAQ (reference sequence). With 1 base removed from V and 3 bases from J, the gap between germline ends came to 10 bases. CDR3: CASSLGGADYEQYF. DNA of the CDR3: TGTGCCAGCAGCTTAGGTGGGGCTGACTACGAGCAGTACTTC.

This clonotype has just a few counts. The V gene is TRBV7-8, the J gene TRBJ1-4, with D uncertain. Trimming took 3 bases from V and 8 from J, leaving 13 bases between them. The CDR3 totals 14 residues. The V gene's germline CDR1 is SGHVS and CDR2 FQNEAQ. The chain's CDR3 is CASSFSRLKEKLFF. CDR3 DNA: TGTGCCAGCAGCTTTTCTCGTCTTAAAGAAAAACTGTTTTTT.

V and J are TRBV7-2 and TRBJ2-7; D perhaps matches TRBD1 (6 bases). V was shortened by 4 bases and J by 1 base, with 11 bases between the two germline ends. The CDR3 is made up of 14 amino acids. The germline gives CDR1 SGHTA, CDR2 FQGNSA. DNA of the CDR3: TGTGCCAGCAGCTCCTACAGGGATTCCTACGAGCAGTACTTC. Amino acid sequence: CASSSYRDSYEQYF.

This clonotype was counted only a few times. The V and J genes are TRBV29-1 and TRBJ2-3, with 8 bases identical to TRBD2. V trimming: 0 bases; J trimming: 4 bases; junction bases outside the gene matches: 6. CDR3 length: 15 residues. Per the germline V gene, CDR1 is SQVTM and CDR2 is ANQGSEA. The CDR3 protein is CSVEDGTGRADTQYF. CDR3 sequence (DNA): TGCAGCGTTGAAGATGGGACCGGGAGGGCAGATACGCAGTATTTT.

There are many counts of this clonotype. V and J are TRBV12-3 or TRBV12-4 and TRBJ2-3, with D perhaps TRBD1 or TRBD2 (5 bases each). V was trimmed by 4 bases and J by 5 bases, leaving 13 bases between them. This CDR3 region has 14 residues. CDR3 loop: CASSSGSRGDTQYF. The CDR3 bases are TGTGCCAGCAGTTCAGGGTCACGGGGAGATACGCAGTATTTT.

The genes are TRBV9 and TRBJ2-3; possible D gene TRBD2, 5 bases. Trimming shortened V by 0 bases and J by 3 bases, and 11 bases separated the two germline ends. Germline loops: CDR1 SGDLS, CDR2 YYNGEE. There are 15 residues in the CDR3. CDR3 sequence reads: CASSVGGWGTDTQYF. As DNA, the CDR3 is TGTGCCAGCAGCGTAGGAGGGTGGGGAACAGATACGCAGTATTTT.

The chain couples TRBV6-2 or TRBV6-3 to TRBJ1-5; unclear D gene. The length of the CDR3 is 14 residues. V was pared by 6 bases and J by 4 bases, with 13 bases between. Germline V gene sequence: CDR1 MNHEY, CDR2 SVGEGT. The CDR3 loop is CASRLDASNQPQHF. In DNA form, the CDR3 reads TGTGCCAGCAGGCTCGACGCGAGTAATCAGCCCCAGCATTTT.

The sample holds a few counts of this clonotype. The chain is built from TRBV7-8 and TRBJ2-3, with a tentative D call TRBD2 (6 bases). Trimming stripped 6 bases from V and 3 bases from J, with 13 bases between. This CDR3 has 14 residues. CDR1 and CDR2 from the germline V gene are SGHVS and FQNEAQ. CDR3 region: CASRPGTYTDTQYF. For the CDR3, the DNA is TGTGCCAGCAGGCCCGGGACTTATACAGATACGCAGTATTTT.

This rearrangement joins TRBV29-1 to TRBJ2-7, with 12 bases matching TRBD1. With V trimmed by 6 bases and J by 2 bases, 5 bases remained unmatched. CDR3 size: 14 residues. CDR1 is SQVTM and CDR2 is ANQGSEA in the germline V gene. The DNA for the CDR3 is TGCAGCGTACTTGGGACAGGGGGCACCTACGAGCAGTACTTC. Protein sequence: CSVLGTGGTYEQYF.

Only a few counts were recorded for this clonotype. The V gene is TRBV5-1, the J gene TRBJ2-7; D perhaps matches TRBD1 (5 bases). The CDR3 has 16 amino acids. With 0 bases removed from V and 6 bases from J, the gap between germline ends came to 19 bases. Germline-derived CDR1 and CDR2 are SGHRS and YFSETQ. The CDR3 DNA sequence: TGCGCCAGCAGCTTGGCCCCCGGTAGCAGGGTTGGCGAGCAGTACTTC. As protein: CASSLAPGSRVGEQYF.

This chain uses TRBV5-5 with TRBJ2-7, with 11 bases lining up with TRBD1. The CDR3 is made up of 16 amino acids. V lost 0 bases to trimming and J lost 3 bases; unmatched junction nucleotides: 5. Looked up from germline, CDR1 is SGHKS and CDR2 is YYEKEE (reference sequence). The CDR3 DNA sequence: TGTGCCAGCAGCTTGGACGAGGGGACAGGGGGCTACGAGCAGTACTTC. Its protein is CASSLDEGTGGYEQYF.

This rearrangement joins TRBV29-1 to TRBJ2-3, with TRBD1 matching over 8 bases. Losses at the gene ends were 0 bases for V and 6 bases for J; bases not matched to a gene: 8. CDR3 length: 15 amino acids. The germline V gene has CDR1 SQVTM and CDR2 ANQGSEA. DNA for the CDR3: TGCAGCGTTGAAGACCAGGACAGGGTAGACGATACGCAGTATTTT. Translated: CSVEDQDRVDDTQYF.

This clonotype has more than one count but fewer than ten. The CDR3 bases are TGTGCCAGCAACCTCAGACATCCGGACTCCTATGGCTACACCTTC. This translates into CASNLRHPDSYGYTF. The V and J genes are TRBV6-1 and TRBJ1-2; D uncertain. This CDR3 has 15 residues. V was trimmed by 7 bases and J by 4 bases, leaving 19 bases between them. CDR1 and CDR2 (germline): MNHNS, SASEGT.

The table lists this clonotype with a few counts. The rearrangement links TRBV20-1 to TRBJ2-7; 8 positions match TRBD1. The CDR3 length is 12 residues. Germline V gene sequence: CDR1 DFQATT, CDR2 SNEGSKA (reference sequence). With V trimmed by 6 bases and J by 6 bases, 7 bases remained unmatched. For the CDR3, the DNA is TGCAGTGCCCCTCGGACAGGGACCGAGCAGTACTTC. Its protein is CSAPRTGTEQYF.

This clonotype has more than one count but fewer than ten. The chain recombines TRBV27 with TRBJ2-7, with D perhaps matching TRBD1 (6 bases). The germline CDR1 and CDR2 sequences are MNHEY and SMNVEV (reference sequence). The CDR3 has 13 amino acids. Trimming removed 3 bases from V and 6 bases from J, with 12 bases in between. CDR3 amino acids: CASSFALGGEQYF. The DNA for the CDR3 is TGTGCCAGCAGTTTCGCCTTAGGGGGCGAGCAGTACTTC.

J is TRBJ1-2 and V is TRBV12-5; possible D gene TRBD1, 5 bases. CDR1 is LGHNT, CDR2 FRNRAP, per germline. Trimming pared 5 bases from V and 5 bases from J, leaving 15 bases between. The CDR3 has 14 residues. The CDR3 spells CASGLGSTEYGYTF. As DNA, the CDR3 is TGTGCTAGTGGTCTGGGCTCGACAGAGTATGGCTACACCTTC.

This rearrangement joins TRBV4-3 to TRBJ2-1, with 11 positions matching TRBD2. The CDR3 runs 15 residues. Germline lookup yields CDR1 LGHNA and CDR2 YSLEER. V dropped 5 bases and J dropped 5; count of bases not matched to a gene: 5. The CDR3 sequence: CASSLAGGAHNEQFF. The CDR3 DNA is TGCGCCAGCAGCTTAGCGGGAGGGGCACACAATGAGCAGTTCTTC.

A few counts support this clonotype. The genes are TRBV6-1 and TRBJ1-1; D perhaps matches TRBD1 (5 bases). Trimming took 6 bases from V and 4 from J, leaving 15 bases between them. The length of the CDR3 is 14 residues. From germline, CDR1 is MNHNS and CDR2 SASEGT. Here the CDR3 reads CASRSGTPSTEAFF. The CDR3 bases are TGTGCCAGCAGATCCGGGACTCCGAGCACTGAAGCTTTCTTT.